A selection of T cell receptor beta chains follows, all from one sample in a study of cytomegalovirus exposure and HLA in healthy donors. The repertoire was sequenced with immunoSEQ multiplex PCR; TCRdb's copy has only in-frame clones and lacks some. The table includes more than 80,000 clones, 65% to 80% detected once. The sample consisted of PBMCs. The receptors were sampled from a female donor in good health and CMV-seropositive. Both conserved end residues are part of each CDR3. A D gene is named only where the DNA matches it firmly. Clone size appears in some rows only: once, few, many, or a class for an expanded clone.

>TRBJ2-7|few|.|TRBV7-2
CASSLGQYEQYF
TGTGCCAGCAGCCTCGGACAGTACGAGCAGTACTTC
>TRBJ1-1|.|.|TRBV18
CAAGGAMNTEAFF
TGTGCCGCGGGGGGGGCCATGAACACTGAAGCTTTCTTT
>TRBJ1-1|.|.|TRBV6-6
CASSPPQGHRAFF
TGTGCCAGCAGTCCTCCACAGGGACATAGAGCTTTCTTT
>TRBJ1-6|once|TRBD1|TRBV30
CAWSGLPGQGSSPLHF
TGTGCCTGGAGTGGGCTACCGGGACAGGGTAGTTCACCCCTCCACTTT
>TRBJ1-5|.|.|TRBV19
CAPPSNQPQHF
TGTGCCCCCCCGAGCAATCAGCCCCAGCATTTT
>TRBJ2-2|.|.|TRBV30
CAWSGTNTGELFF
TGTGCCTGGAGCGGGACTAACACCGGGGAGCTGTTTTTT
>TRBJ2-1|.|.|TRBV5-1
CASSRRTGNNEQFF
TGCGCCAGCAGCCGGAGAACAGGGAACAATGAGCAGTTCTTC
>TRBJ1-1|few|.|TRBV11-2
CASTSQRQSGAFF
TGTGCCAGCACCTCACAACGCCAGTCTGGAGCTTTCTTT
>TRBJ2-4|.|TRBD1|TRBV7-9
CASSNSRDREYF
TGTGCCAGCAGCAATTCCCGGGACAGAGAGTACTTC
>TRBJ1-4|.|.|TRBV20-1
CSAERHEKLFF
TGCAGTGCTGAGCGGCACGAAAAACTGTTTTTT
>TRBJ2-1|.|.|TRBV5-4
CASSSRQFPLGDNEQFF
TGTGCCAGCAGCTCCCGCCAGTTTCCCCTCGGGGACAATGAGCAGTTCTTC
>TRBJ2-1|.|TRBD2|TRBV29-1
CSVASGRSSYNEQFF
TGCAGCGTTGCTAGCGGGAGGAGCTCCTACAATGAGCAGTTCTTC
>TRBJ2-7|.|TRBD2|TRBV28
CASSFPELAGGLFYEQYF
TGTGCCAGCAGTTTCCCCGAACTAGCGGGGGGGCTATTCTACGAGCAGTACTTC
>TRBJ2-7|.|TRBD1|TRBV6-1
CASSEPDREQYF
TGTGCCAGCAGTGAGCCGGACAGGGAGCAGTACTTC
>TRBJ1-6|.|.|TRBV7-9
CASSLATENSPLHF
TGTGCCAGCAGCTTAGCCACAGAGAATTCACCCCTCCACTTT
>TRBJ2-3|.|.|TRBV9
CASSVVNQGPEYF
TGTGCCAGCAGCGTAGTTAATCAGGGGCCGGAGTATTTT
>TRBJ2-1|few|TRBD1|TRBV28
CASSLRTGEVNEQFF
TGTGCCAGCAGTTTGCGGACAGGGGAGGTGAATGAGCAGTTCTTC
>TRBJ2-6|few|TRBD2|TRBV28
CASSLSLGEGVSGANVLTF
TGTGCCAGCAGTTTATCCCTCGGGGAGGGCGTCTCTGGGGCCAACGTCCTGACTTTC
>TRBJ2-7|.|.|TRBV28
CASSPQGVTLSYEQYF
TGTGCCAGCAGCCCGCAAGGAGTCACCCTCTCCTACGAGCAGTACTTC
>TRBJ2-2|.|TRBD2|TRBV5-1
CASSLSLAADGGELFF
TGCGCCAGCAGCTTGTCCCTAGCGGCCGATGGCGGGGAGCTGTTTTTT
>TRBJ2-5|once|TRBD1|TRBV6-5
CASRGQARGTQYF
TGTGCCAGCAGGGGACAGGCAAGAGGGACCCAGTACTTC
>TRBJ1-2|.|.|TRBV5-1
CASTLGREGYGYTF
TGCGCCAGCACCCTGGGCAGGGAGGGCTATGGCTACACCTTC
>TRBJ2-1|.|.|TRBV28
CASRSGTPIPNEQFF
TGTGCCAGCAGATCCGGGACTCCCATCCCCAATGAGCAGTTCTTC
>TRBJ1-4|few|.|TRBV4-1
CASSPPGGEGREKLFF
TGCGCCAGCAGCCCTCCGGGCGGGGAGGGCCGCGAAAAACTGTTTTTT
>TRBJ1-1|.|.|TRBV6-1
CASSRDVRDGVFF
TGTGCCAGCAGCCGAGACGTACGAGACGGAGTTTTCTTT
>TRBJ1-3|.|TRBD1|TRBV7-8
CASSFRTGQGRNTIYF
TGTGCCAGCAGCTTCCGGACGGGACAGGGACGAAACACCATATATTTT
>TRBJ1-5|.|.|TRBV20-1
CSARADQPQHF
TGCAGTGCCAGAGCCGATCAGCCCCAGCATTTT
>TRBJ2-7|.|.|TRBV21-1
CASSKCPGQDYEQYF
TGTGCCAGCAGCAAATGCCCGGGACAGGACTACGAGCAGTACTTC
>TRBJ2-7|.|.|TRBV6-4
CASSPPRYEQYF
TGTGCCAGCAGTCCCCCCCGCTACGAGCAGTACTTC
>TRBJ2-7|.|.|TRBV6-5
CASRVRGKQYF
TGTGCCAGCAGGGTCAGGGGAAAGCAGTACTTC
>TRBJ2-3|.|.|TRBV10-3
CAIRPSPTTRVRTDTQYF
TGTGCCATCAGACCCTCCCCAACGACACGCGTTAGAACAGATACGCAGTATTTT
>TRBJ1-1|once|.|TRBV5-6
CASSFQGFDEAFF
TGTGCCAGCAGCTTCCAGGGATTCGATGAAGCTTTCTTT